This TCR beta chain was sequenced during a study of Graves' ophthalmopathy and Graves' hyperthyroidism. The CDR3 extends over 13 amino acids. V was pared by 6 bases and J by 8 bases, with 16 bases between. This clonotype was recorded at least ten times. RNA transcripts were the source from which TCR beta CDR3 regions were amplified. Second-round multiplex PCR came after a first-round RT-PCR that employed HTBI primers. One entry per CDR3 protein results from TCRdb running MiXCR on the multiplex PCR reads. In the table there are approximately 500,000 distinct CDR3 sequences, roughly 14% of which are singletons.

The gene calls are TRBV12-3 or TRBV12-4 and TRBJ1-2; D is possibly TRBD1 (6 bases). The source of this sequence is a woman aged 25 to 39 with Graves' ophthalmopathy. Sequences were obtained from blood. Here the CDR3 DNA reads TGTGCCAGCAGACCTGGGGGCCAAAGAGGCTACACCTTC. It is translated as CASRPGGQRGYTF.